Only a few counts were recorded for the clone carrying this TCR beta chain. PCR was performed using 60 Vbeta and 13 Jbeta primers. The assay was immunoSEQ multiplex PCR, and TCRdb's table has in-frame clones only and misses some. The sample contains around 170,000 clones, 65% to 75% of which appear only once. The data belong to a study of cytomegalovirus exposure and HLA in healthy donors. The CDR3 runs 13 residues. V lost 6 bases to trimming and J lost 4 bases; unmatched junction nucleotides: 1. Per germline, CDR1 LNHDA and CDR2 SQIVND (reference sequence). The chain combines TRBV19 with TRBJ2-2; 8 bases align to TRBD1. The receptor comes from a girl under 18 in good health and CMV-seronegative. Source material: PBMCs. In DNA, the CDR3 is TGTGCCAGTAGGGACAGGGCCACCGGGGAGCTGTTTTTT. It encodes CASRDRATGELFF.